A selection of T cell receptor beta chains follows, all from one sample in a study of blood T cell repertoires in COVID-19. Clones were sequenced by immunoSEQ multiplex PCR, and TCRdb holds only the in-frame ones, with some missing. The repertoire holds 200,000 to 300,000 clones, about 90% seen once, with roughly 3% in the top ten. Sample: peripheral blood. The receptors here all came from a woman in her twenties or thirties who had recovered from COVID-19. The CDR3 runs from the conserved cysteine through the conserved F or W. Fields, in order: V gene, J gene, clone size, D gene, CDR3 DNA, CDR3 protein. The D gene is left open where the match is weak. The size of a clone is reported for some rows only, either as once, few or many, or as a class for expanded clones.

>TRBV15|TRBJ2-7|few|-
TGTGCCACCAGCAAACAGGGTGAGGGTTACGAGCAGTACTTC
CATSKQGEGYEQYF
>TRBV9|TRBJ2-7|-|-
TGTGCCAGGGTGGGGGGTAACGAGCAGTACTTC
CARVGGNEQYF
>TRBV7-2|TRBJ2-7|-|-
TGTGCCAGCAGCTTGATAGACAAACCGTACGAGCAGTACTTC
CASSLIDKPYEQYF
>TRBV9|TRBJ2-1|-|-
TGTGCCAGCAGCGGAGGCTTTGAATCCTACAATGAGCAGTTCTTC
CASSGGFESYNEQFF
>TRBV6-2/TRBV6-3|TRBJ2-3|once|TRBD1
TGTGCCAGCAGTTACGCCGGGACAGGGGCAGATACGCAGTATTTT
CASSYAGTGADTQYF
>TRBV5-5|TRBJ1-2|-|-
TGTGCCAGCAGCTTGGGGGGACTGGATGGCTACACCTTC
CASSLGGLDGYTF
>TRBV11-2|TRBJ2-4|-|-
TGTGCCAGCAGCCGCTTCGTCCGCGACAGGCTAGTAGCCAAAAACATTCAGTACTTC
CASSRFVRDRLVAKNIQYF
>TRBV7-9|TRBJ2-7|-|-
TGTGCCAGCTCCCCGGACAGTCTTAGCTCCTACGAGCAGTACTTC
CASSPDSLSSYEQYF
>TRBV5-5|TRBJ2-7|-|TRBD2
TGTGCCAGCAGCTTTTTCCCGGGAGGGGAGCAGTACTTC
CASSFFPGGEQYF
>TRBV5-5|TRBJ1-2|-|TRBD1
TGTGCCAGCAGCTTAAACCAGGGGGCACCAGGTACGGGGTCCTACACCTTC
CASSLNQGAPGTGSYTF
>TRBV2|TRBJ2-7|-|-
TGTGCCAGCACATCGCAGGGGATATCCTACGAGCAGTACTTC
CASTSQGISYEQYF
>TRBV30|TRBJ1-4|-|-
TGTGCCTGGAGTAAACTAGGGACTAATGAAAAACTGTTTTTT
CAWSKLGTNEKLFF
>TRBV5-1|TRBJ2-5|-|-
TGCGCCAGCAGCTTGGTCGGATCCGGGGAGACCCAGTACTTC
CASSLVGSGETQYF
>TRBV4-3|TRBJ2-2|-|-
TGCGCCAGCAGCCAAGGTCTCTTTGCGGGGACCGGGGAGCTGTTTTTT
CASSQGLFAGTGELFF
>TRBV18|TRBJ1-1|-|-
TGTGCCAGCTCACCTACCACCAGGAACACTGAAGCTTTCTTT
CASSPTTRNTEAFF
>TRBV5-1|TRBJ2-3|-|TRBD2
TGCGCCAGCAGCTTGCTACCGGGACTAGGCACAGATACGCAGTATTTT
CASSLLPGLGTDTQYF
>TRBV6-5|TRBJ2-6|-|-
TGTGCCAGCTCCCATCAGGGGGCCAACGTCCTGACTTTC
CASSHQGANVLTF
>TRBV2|TRBJ2-3|-|-
TGTGCCAGCAGTTACACAGATACGCAGTATTTT
CASSYTDTQYF
>TRBV5-1|TRBJ1-3|-|TRBD1
TGCGCCAGCAGCCTTGGACAGGTCCGGGGCACCATATATTTT
CASSLGQVRGTIYF
>TRBV11-1|TRBJ2-1|-|-
TGTGCCAGCAGCTTGTGGGCCAATGAGCAGTTCTTC
CASSLWANEQFF
>TRBV3-1/TRBV3-2|TRBJ2-1|-|TRBD2
TGTGCCAGCAGCCAAGTCTGGCGGGGGGGAAATGAGCAGTTCTTC
CASSQVWRGGNEQFF
>TRBV5-1|TRBJ2-1|once|TRBD2
TGCGCCAGCAGCTTCGGGACTAGTCTACCGGAGCAGTTCTTC
CASSFGTSLPEQFF
>TRBV9|TRBJ2-3|many|TRBD2
TGTGCCAGCAGCGTAGACGGGGGGTCAGATACGCAGTATTTT
CASSVDGGSDTQYF
>TRBV9|TRBJ1-4|-|-
TGTGCCAGCAGCGTAGGTGGACAGTCTAATGAAAAACTGTTTTTT
CASSVGGQSNEKLFF
>TRBV4-1|TRBJ2-5|-|-
TGCGCCAGCAGCCGAGCCGCTTCGGGAGAGACCCAGTACTTC
CASSRAASGETQYF
>TRBV7-2|TRBJ2-1|-|-
TGTGCCAGCAGCTTCGCGTACGCCTACAATGAGCAGTTCTTC
CASSFAYAYNEQFF
>TRBV7-9|TRBJ1-2|-|TRBD1
TGTGCCAGCAGCTTGGGACAGGGGGAATATGGCTACACCTTC
CASSLGQGEYGYTF
>TRBV19|TRBJ2-2|-|-
TGTGCCAGTAGGAACCCGGAGGATTACACCGGGGAGCTGTTTTTT
CASRNPEDYTGELFF
>TRBV29-1|TRBJ2-5|-|-
TGCAGCGTTGAGACAGACCTTCAAGAGACCCAGTACTTC
CSVETDLQETQYF
>TRBV10-2|TRBJ1-2|-|TRBD1
TGCGCCAGCAACCCGACAGGGGGCTATGGCTACACCTTC
CASNPTGGYGYTF
>TRBV7-2|TRBJ1-1|-|-
TGTGCCAGCAGCTCGGGTGGGAACACTGAAGCTTTCTTT
CASSSGGNTEAFF
>TRBV5-4|TRBJ2-5|once|TRBD2
TGTGCCAGCAGCCCCGGACTAGCTAAAGACCAAGAGACCCAGTACTTC
CASSPGLAKDQETQYF
>TRBV7-9|TRBJ1-6|few|TRBD1
TGTGCCAGCAGCCCCCAGGGGGAGGCCCTCCACTTT
CASSPQGEALHF
>TRBV11-2|TRBJ1-4|-|-
TGTGCCAGCAGTCCAAATGTTAATGAAAAACTGTTTTTT
CASSPNVNEKLFF
>TRBV20-1|TRBJ1-2|-|TRBD1
TGCAGTGCACGGACAGGGGCTGGCTACACCTTC
CSARTGAGYTF
>TRBV5-1|TRBJ1-1|-|TRBD1
TGCGCCAGCAGCGACGAAACAGGGGGATGGCCTGAAGCTTTCTTT
CASSDETGGWPEAFF
>TRBV28|TRBJ2-4|-|TRBD1
TGTGCCAGCAGCCCAAGGACAGGGGGGAACATTCAGTACTTC
CASSPRTGGNIQYF
>TRBV2|TRBJ2-1|once|-
TGTGCCAGCCTCGGGTCCCACTGGTACAATGAGCAGTTCTTC
CASLGSHWYNEQFF
>TRBV5-1|TRBJ2-2|-|TRBD2
TGCGCCAGCAGCATCATTAGCGGGGGCGGCGGCGGGGAGCTGTTTTTT
CASSIISGGGGGELFF
>TRBV7-3|TRBJ2-1|-|TRBD2
TGTGCCAGCAGCCAAGCTAGCGGGGGTGGAAATGAGCAGTTCTTC
CASSQASGGGNEQFF
>TRBV9|TRBJ1-6|once|-
TGTGCCAGCAGCCAACAGGGAAAGAATTCACCCCTCCACTTT
CASSQQGKNSPLHF
>TRBV27|TRBJ2-7|-|-
TGTGCCAGCAGCCCGGACATTTCCTACGAGCAGTACTTC
CASSPDISYEQYF
>TRBV9|TRBJ1-2|-|-
TGTGCCAGCAGCGCCTCAGGGGCCAGGGTCTATGGCTACACCTTC
CASSASGARVYGYTF
>TRBV20-1|TRBJ1-1|once|-
TGCAGTGCGAGCGGGGGGGGTGAAGCTTTCTTT
CSASGGGEAFF
>TRBV4-2|TRBJ1-6|-|TRBD1
TGTGCCAGCAGCCAACTTGGACAGGGGTTGGGCCATGCCACCAATTCACCCCTCCACTTT
CASSQLGQGLGHATNSPLHF
>TRBV6-1|TRBJ2-7|-|TRBD2
TGTGCCAGCAGTGATAGGGATCGACTAGCGGGGGTAATCCCCTACGAGCAGTACTTC
CASSDRDRLAGVIPYEQYF
>TRBV7-2|TRBJ1-4|-|TRBD1
TGTGCCAGCAGCCCAGGGACAGGGAAGTACGAAAAACTGTTTTTT
CASSPGTGKYEKLFF
>TRBV29-1|TRBJ2-3|-|TRBD2
TGCAGCGTTGAAGAGGCTAGCGGGGCGAGGTTATCAGATACGCAGTATTTT
CSVEEASGARLSDTQYF
>TRBV5-4|TRBJ1-4|few|-
TGTGCCAGCAGCAACCGGGATGAAAAACTGTTTTTT
CASSNRDEKLFF
>TRBV29-1|TRBJ2-5|-|-
TGCAGCGTGCCAGGGAGGGAGACCCAGTACTTC
CSVPGRETQYF
>TRBV3-1/TRBV3-2|TRBJ1-1|once|-
TGTGCCAGCAGCCAACGACCCACAGAGTCTTTCTTT
CASSQRPTESFF
>TRBV5-1|TRBJ2-1|-|-
TGCGCCAGCAGCTTGGTGAAGCCGGACAATGAGCAGTTCTTC
CASSLVKPDNEQFF
>TRBV7-9|TRBJ1-6|-|-
TGTGCCAGCAGCTTAGACAGTGAAAATTCACCCCTCCACTTT
CASSLDSENSPLHF
>TRBV28|TRBJ2-2|-|-
TGTGCCAGCAGCGACCCGGGCACCGGGGAGCTGTTTTTT
CASSDPGTGELFF
>TRBV27|TRBJ2-5|-|TRBD2
TGTGCCAGCAGACCGCCAACTAGCGGCCAAGAGACCCAGTACTTC
CASRPPTSGQETQYF
>TRBV14|TRBJ2-3|few|TRBD1
TGTGCCAGCAGCCAGGGACAGGGAGGGGACACAGATACGCAGTATTTT
CASSQGQGGDTDTQYF
>TRBV6-2/TRBV6-3|TRBJ2-7|-|TRBD2
TGTGCCAGCAGCTCCAGCGGGGTACCCGAGCAGTACTTC
CASSSSGVPEQYF
>TRBV29-1|TRBJ1-4|-|-
TGCAGCGTTGAAGGTGGCACAGGAGGGGAAAAACTGTTTTTT
CSVEGGTGGEKLFF
>TRBV7-8|TRBJ1-3|-|-
TGTGCCAGCAGCCCCCAACAGGGAAACACCATATATTTT
CASSPQQGNTIYF
>TRBV27|TRBJ1-2|-|-
TGTGCCAGCAGCGGAAGGGGCCAGCTCTATGGCTACACCTTC
CASSGRGQLYGYTF